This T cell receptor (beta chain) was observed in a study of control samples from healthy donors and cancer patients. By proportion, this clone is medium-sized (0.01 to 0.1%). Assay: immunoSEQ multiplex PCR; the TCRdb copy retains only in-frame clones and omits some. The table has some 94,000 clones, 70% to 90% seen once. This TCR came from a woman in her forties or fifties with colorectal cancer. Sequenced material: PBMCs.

CDR3 in DNA: TGTGCCAGCAGTGAATCAGAAAACACTGAAGCTTTCTTT. This sequence encodes CASSESENTEAFF. The rearrangement uses TRBV6-1 and TRBJ1-1; D gene uncertain. CDR1 is MNHNS, CDR2 SASEGT, per germline. V shed 2 bases and J shed 2 bases, with 6 bases lying between them. The CDR3 length is 13 residues.